Listed below are T cell receptor beta chains from one sample, sequenced in a study of blood T cell repertoires in COVID-19. TCRdb's copy holds only in-frame clones and misses some; the assay was immunoSEQ multiplex PCR. The table records 350,000 to 550,000 clones, around 90% of them present only once. The sample comprised PBMCs or T cells enriched from blood (not recorded which). The receptors here all came from a woman under 30 with acute COVID-19. The CDR3 runs from the conserved cysteine through the conserved F or W. D genes are given only for firm matches. Rows give clone size only sometimes, using once, few, many, or a class for an expanded clone.

>TRBD2|TRBJ2-7|NA|TRBV7-2
TGTGCCAGCAGCTTACTAGCGGTATACGAGCAGTACTTC
CASSLLAVYEQYF
>TRBD2|TRBJ2-7|NA|TRBV19
TGTGCCAGTAGTATTGCTAGCGGTAACGAGCAGTACTTC
CASSIASGNEQYF
>TRBD1|TRBJ2-2|many|TRBV19
TGTGCCAGTAGTATGACAGGGCCCGGGGAGCTGTTTTTT
CASSMTGPGELFF
>TRBD2|TRBJ2-7|NA|TRBV15
TGTGCCACCAGCCGAGGGGCGGGAGGGACCTACGAGCAGTACTTC
CATSRGAGGTYEQYF
>NA|TRBJ1-1|NA|TRBV5-1
TGCGCCAGCAGCTTGGATTCGACATCCAGACGGACTGAAGCTTTCTTT
CASSLDSTSRRTEAFF
>TRBD1|TRBJ1-2|NA|TRBV4-2
TGTGCCAGCAGCCAAGGGGGCCGGGCAGGGGGCTTCTATGGCTACACCTTC
CASSQGGRAGGFYGYTF
>NA|TRBJ2-5|NA|TRBV28
TGTGCCAGCAGGCTCCCTTTGGGCGAACAAGAGACCCAGTACTTC
CASRLPLGEQETQYF
>NA|TRBJ1-1|once|TRBV1
TGCACCAGCAGCCACCAAGTTGGGGAGTTAATGAACACTGAAGCTTTCTTT
CTSSHQVGELMNTEAFF
>NA|TRBJ2-6|few|TRBV4-2
TGTGCCAGCAGCCAAGCGACAACTGGGGCCAACGTCCTGACTTTC
CASSQATTGANVLTF
>NA|TRBJ1-1|NA|TRBV6-5
TGTGCCAGCAGTTCCGACACTGAAGCTTTCTTT
CASSSDTEAFF
>NA|TRBJ2-1|NA|TRBV21-1
TGTGCCAGCAGCAAAGTGTCGCTAGCGGGGGCCACCGCGAATTACAATGAGCAGTTCTTC
CASSKVSLAGATANYNEQFF
>TRBD1|TRBJ1-4|NA|TRBV2
TGTGCCAGCAGTTCGAGGGACAGGCATGACGGAAAACTGTTTTTT
CASSSRDRHDGKLFF
>NA|TRBJ2-1|few|TRBV7-8
TGTGCCAGCAGCTTAGTTGGTCTCGGGAGCTCCTACAATGAGCAGTTCTTC
CASSLVGLGSSYNEQFF